The rows below give T cell receptor beta chains drawn from one sample of a study of T cell responses to AZD1222 COVID-19 vaccine. Produced via immunoSEQ multiplex PCR; TCRdb's table is partial and in-frame only. The sample has 140,000 to 150,000 clones, about 90% seen once. Source: peripheral blood, taken on day 0 of AZD1222 vaccination. The source of these receptors is an adult in good health. Both conserved end residues are part of each CDR3. The order of the fields is J gene, V gene, D gene, clone size, CDR3 DNA, CDR3 protein. A D gene is named only where the DNA matches it firmly. Clone size is shown for a subset of rows, as once, few, many or a class of expanded clone.

TRBJ2-2 TRBV19 TRBD2 - TGTGCCAGTAGGGAGCGGGGGGTCGGGGAGCTGTTTTTT CASRERGVGELFF
TRBJ2-3 TRBV6-2/TRBV6-3 - - TGTGCCAGCAGTTCCACACTAGCTAGCACAGATACGCAGTATTTT CASSSTLASTDTQYF
TRBJ2-1 TRBV2 - - TGTGCCAGCAGTGAAGATTACAATGAGCAGTTCTTC CASSEDYNEQFF
TRBJ2-7 TRBV9 TRBD2 - TGTGCCAGCAGCGTAGCCTCGGGGGGTGGGGAGCAGTACTTC CASSVASGGGEQYF
TRBJ2-6 TRBV5-1 - - TGCGCCAGCAGCTTGGTTCAGCTCTCTGGGGCCAACGTCCTGACTTTC CASSLVQLSGANVLTF
TRBJ2-3 TRBV5-8 - - TGTGCCAGCAGCTTGTTTTCCTACACAGATACGCAGTATTTT CASSLFSYTDTQYF
TRBJ2-1 TRBV12-5 - - TGTGCTAGTGGTTTGGAACCACAGAATGAGCAGTTCTTC CASGLEPQNEQFF
TRBJ1-1 TRBV11-2 TRBD1 - TGTGCCAGCAGCTCCCCAGTTGGTCAGGGGGGAGGTTTCACTGAAGCTTTCTTT CASSSPVGQGGGFTEAFF
TRBJ2-3 TRBV10-3 - - TGTGCCATCAGTGAGCCGTTCTATACGCAGTATTTT CAISEPFYTQYF
TRBJ1-5 TRBV27 TRBD1 - TGTGCCAGCAGTTTAAGGGGACAGGGAAGTCAGCCCCAGCATTTT CASSLRGQGSQPQHF
TRBJ1-3 TRBV4-1 - - TGCGCCAGCAGCCAAGTGACGACAGCGACTGGAAACACCATATATTTT CASSQVTTATGNTIYF
TRBJ1-1 TRBV6-1 - - TGTGCCAGCAGTGACAGGGTGGGGAACACTGAAGCTTTCTTT CASSDRVGNTEAFF
TRBJ2-7 TRBV7-9 - - TGTGCCAGCAGTCCGGACGGCCCCTCCGAGCAGTACTTC CASSPDGPSEQYF
TRBJ1-2 TRBV7-2 - - TGTGCCAGCAGCTTTGGAGCCGTGAGCACCTATGGCTACACCTTC CASSFGAVSTYGYTF
TRBJ2-1 TRBV13 - few TGTGCCAGCAGGAGATCACTTCAAGACAATGAGCAGTTCTTC CASRRSLQDNEQFF
TRBJ2-3 TRBV12-5 - - TGTGCTAGTGGTACCTTAGGGGATACGCAGTATTTT CASGTLGDTQYF
TRBJ2-5 TRBV11-1 TRBD2 - TGTGCCAGCAGCTTGGGCTCTAGCGGTTCGGCGACCCAGTACTTC CASSLGSSGSATQYF
TRBJ1-1 TRBV4-3 TRBD1 once TGCGCCAGCAGCCAAGAGAGGGGGCTGGGTGAAGCTTTCTTT CASSQERGLGEAFF
TRBJ1-1 TRBV4-3 - - TGCGCCAGCAGCCAAAGCCCGGGCCTCTACACTGAAGCTTTCTTT CASSQSPGLYTEAFF
TRBJ2-6 TRBV3-1/TRBV3-2 TRBD2 - TGTGCCAGCAGCCAAGATTGGGGCGGGGGCTCTGGGGCCAACGTCCTGACTTTC CASSQDWGGGSGANVLTF
TRBJ2-1 TRBV2 - - TGTGCCAGCAGTACGAGGGGTGAGCAGTTCTTC CASSTRGEQFF
TRBJ1-3 TRBV30 - - TGTGCCTGGAGAGTGGACACCATATATTTT CAWRVDTIYF
TRBJ2-1 TRBV6-4 - - TGTGCCAGCAGTGCCACAACAGGATCGCAGTTCTTC CASSATTGSQFF
TRBJ1-5 TRBV19 - - TGTGCCAGTAGTATATCGGCAAATCAGCCCCAGCATTTT CASSISANQPQHF
TRBJ2-3 TRBV7-2 - once TGTGCCAGCAGCTTAGCCTCCTGGAGCACAGATACGCAGTATTTT CASSLASWSTDTQYF
TRBJ2-1 TRBV29-1 TRBD2 - TGCAGCGTACAGACTAGCGGGAGGGACAATGAGCAGTTCTTC CSVQTSGRDNEQFF